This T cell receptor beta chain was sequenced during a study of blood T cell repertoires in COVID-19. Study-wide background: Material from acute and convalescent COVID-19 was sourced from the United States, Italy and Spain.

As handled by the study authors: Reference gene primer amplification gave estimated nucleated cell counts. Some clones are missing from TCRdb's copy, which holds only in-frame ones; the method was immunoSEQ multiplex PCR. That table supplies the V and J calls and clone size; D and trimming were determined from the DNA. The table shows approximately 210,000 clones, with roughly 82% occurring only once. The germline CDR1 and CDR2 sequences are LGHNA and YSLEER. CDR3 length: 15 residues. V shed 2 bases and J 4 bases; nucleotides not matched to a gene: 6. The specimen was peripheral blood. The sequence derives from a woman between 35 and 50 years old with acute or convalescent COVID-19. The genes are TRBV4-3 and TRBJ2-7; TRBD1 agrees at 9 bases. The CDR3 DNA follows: TGCGCCAGCAGCCAAAGACAGGGGGGGAGTTACGAGCAGTACTTC. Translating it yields CASSQRQGGSYEQYF.